Presented here are 5 T cell receptor beta chains from one specimen sequenced in a study of identical twins. TCRdb re-analysed the 5' RACE reads in MiXCR, keeping a single row per CDR3 protein. This sample has about 190,000 distinct CDR3 sequences; roughly 15% occur once, and the top ten carry about 38%. These records were also assigned to another study, of T cells expressing NK-cell markers.

The source material was CD8+ T cells sorted from blood. These receptors were obtained from a young woman in good health.

The chain is built from TRBV7-9 and TRBJ2-1; 8 bases are shared with TRBD2. The junction had 7 bases not matched to a gene; V was cut back by 3 bases and J by 9 bases. The V gene's germline CDR1 is SEHNR and CDR2 FQNEAQ (reference sequence). CDR3 size: 14 residues. In DNA form, the CDR3 reads TGTGCCAGCAGCTTGGGCGGGAGGCGGTCTGAGCAGTTCTTC. Translated: CASSLGGRRSEQFF.

In regard to this clonotype: At one end, the junction sequence differs from germline, possibly due to a read error. The rearrangement joins TRBV15 to TRBJ2-1, with TRBD2 identical over 9 bases. Germline loops: CDR1 LNHNV, CDR2 YYDKDF (reference sequence). The CDR3 loop spans 15 amino acids. The CDR3 sequence: CATSSSGGSYNEQCF. CDR3 bases: TGTGCCACCAGCAGTAGCGGGGGTTCCTACAATGAGCAGTGCTTC.

This clonotype was counted many times. The V call is TRBV7-9, the J call TRBJ2-5; 8 bases are shared with TRBD1. J was trimmed by 5 bases and V by 2 bases; bases with no gene match: 4. This CDR3 comprises 14 residues. Looked up from germline, CDR1 is SEHNR and CDR2 is FQNEAQ (reference sequence). The CDR3 DNA reads TGTGCCAGCAGCTTACCGAGGGACAGGGAGACCCAGTACTTC. Its translation: CASSLPRDRETQYF. The variable domain in full, with the rest retrieved from reference TRBV7-9 and TRBJ2-5, is DTGVSQNPRHKITKRGQNVTFRCDPISEHNRLYWYRQTLGQGPEFLTYFQNEAQLEKSRLLSDRFSAERPKGSFSTLEIQRTEQGDSAMYLCASSLPRDRETQYFGPGTRLLVL.

V is TRBV7-2 and J is TRBJ1-2, with TRBD1 as a possible D gene (6 bases). Germline CDR1 reads SGHTA; CDR2 reads FQGNSA. This CDR3 comprises 15 residues. V was pared by 0 bases and J by 4 bases, with 12 bases between. CDR3 nucleotides: TGTGCCAGCAGCTTAGCGGGGGCAGGGGCCTATGGCTACACCTTC. Protein: CASSLAGAGAYGYTF.

This clonotype was picked up a small number of times. The chain links TRBV5-1 to TRBJ2-7; TRBD1 matches at 9 bases. The germline V gene encodes CDR1 SGHRS and CDR2 YFSETQ. The CDR3 has 14 amino acids. Trimming took 0 bases from V and 5 from J; bases not matched to a gene: 3. The CDR3 spells CASSLDGQGNEQYF. CDR3 DNA sequence: TGCGCCAGCAGCTTGGACGGACAGGGGAACGAGCAGTACTTC.